This TCR beta chain was obtained from a study of shared clonotypes between healthy human individuals. Every donor, a Caucasian adult, lived in Nashville, Tennessee. In the CD4+ fraction, cells were divided into CD45RA+ naive and CD45RA-negative memory subsets. Between the trimmed V and J ends, which lost 4 bases and 1 base, there was a span of 10 bases. The CDR3 runs 15 residues. Germline V lookup: CDR1 SNHLY, CDR2 FYNNEI. This clone was counted only a few times. Across several immunoSEQ plates, the genomic DNA of each subset was split evenly. For sorted subsets, roughly 210 ng DNA per replicate equaled approximately 32,000 T cell genomes. Generated by immunoSEQ multiplex PCR, the TCRdb table keeps only in-frame clones and is missing some. This sample carries millions of clones, roughly nine tenths of them seen once, and the ten largest clones take around 0.15%.

Material: naive CD4+ T cells sorted from blood. Subset meaning: CD45RA+ positively selected. The sequence was collected from a man aged 18-30 years in good health. The genes are TRBV2 and TRBJ2-2; D is unclear. The CDR3 DNA reads as TGTGCCAGCAGTGGTTTTAGCAAGAACACCGGGGAGCTGTTTTTT. Translated: CASSGFSKNTGELFF.